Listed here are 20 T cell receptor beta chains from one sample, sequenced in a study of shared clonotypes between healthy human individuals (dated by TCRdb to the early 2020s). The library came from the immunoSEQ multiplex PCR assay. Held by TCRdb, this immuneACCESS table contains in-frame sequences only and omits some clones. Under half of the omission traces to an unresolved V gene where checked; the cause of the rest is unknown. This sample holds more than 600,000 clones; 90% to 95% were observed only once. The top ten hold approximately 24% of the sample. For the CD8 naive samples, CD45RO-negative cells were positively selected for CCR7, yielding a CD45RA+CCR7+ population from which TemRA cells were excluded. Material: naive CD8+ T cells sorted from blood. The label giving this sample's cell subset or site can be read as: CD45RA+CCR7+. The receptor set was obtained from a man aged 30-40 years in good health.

Here the CDR3 DNA reads TGCGCCAGCAGCCAGGACTCTAGCGGGAGATCCGATGAGCAGTTCTTC. As protein: CASSQDSSGRSDEQFF. V and J are TRBV4-1 and TRBJ2-1; 10 bases align to TRBD2. The CDR3 is made up of 16 amino acids. CDR1 MGHRA and CDR2 YSYEKL come from the germline V gene. Losses at the gene ends were 3 bases for V and 8 bases for J; bases not matched to a gene: 10.

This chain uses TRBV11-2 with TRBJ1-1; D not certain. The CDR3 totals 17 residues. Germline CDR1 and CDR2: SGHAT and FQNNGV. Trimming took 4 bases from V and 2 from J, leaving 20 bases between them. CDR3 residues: CASSSPLAGSPNTEAFF. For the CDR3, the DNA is TGTGCCAGCAGCTCCCCCCTAGCGGGCTCTCCAAACACTGAAGCTTTCTTT.

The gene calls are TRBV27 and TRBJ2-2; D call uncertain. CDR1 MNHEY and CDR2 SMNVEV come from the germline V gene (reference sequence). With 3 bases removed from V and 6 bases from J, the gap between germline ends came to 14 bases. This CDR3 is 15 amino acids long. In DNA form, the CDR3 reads TGTGCCAGCAGTTTGGAAACCGGAACCGCCGGGGAGCTGTTTTTT. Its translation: CASSLETGTAGELFF.

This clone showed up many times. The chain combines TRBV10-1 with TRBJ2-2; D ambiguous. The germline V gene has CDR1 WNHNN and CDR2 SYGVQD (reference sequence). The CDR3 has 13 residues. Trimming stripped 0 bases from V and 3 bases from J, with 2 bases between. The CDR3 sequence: CASSESDTGELFF. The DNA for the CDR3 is TGCGCCAGCAGTGAGTCCGACACCGGGGAGCTGTTTTTT.

CDR3 nucleotide sequence: TGCAGCGTTGAGCTGACTAGCGGGAGCCCCTACGAGCAGTACTTC. Translated: CSVELTSGSPYEQYF. The chain links TRBV29-1 to TRBJ2-7; TRBD2 agrees at 12 bases. CDR1 is SQVTM, CDR2 ANQGSEA, per germline. Germline trimming cut 3 bases from V and 2 bases from J; bases unmatched to any gene: 5. The CDR3 contains 15 residues.

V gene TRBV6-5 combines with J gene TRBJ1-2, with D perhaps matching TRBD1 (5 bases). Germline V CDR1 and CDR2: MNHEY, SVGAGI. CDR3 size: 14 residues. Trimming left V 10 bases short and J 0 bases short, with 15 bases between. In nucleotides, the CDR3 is TGTGCCAATACGACAGATGCCTCTAACTATGGCTACACCTTC. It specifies CANTTDASNYGYTF.

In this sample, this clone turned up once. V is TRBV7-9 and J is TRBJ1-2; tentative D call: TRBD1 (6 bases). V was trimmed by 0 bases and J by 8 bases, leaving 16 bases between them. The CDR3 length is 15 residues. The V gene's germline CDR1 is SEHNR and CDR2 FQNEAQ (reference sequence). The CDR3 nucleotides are TGTGCCAGCAGCTTAGCGTTGGGGGGCGCCGGGGGCTACACCTTC. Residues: CASSLALGGAGGYTF.

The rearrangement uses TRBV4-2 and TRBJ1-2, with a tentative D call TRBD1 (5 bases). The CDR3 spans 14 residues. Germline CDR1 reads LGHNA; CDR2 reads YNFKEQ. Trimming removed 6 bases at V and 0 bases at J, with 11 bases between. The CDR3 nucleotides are TGTGCCAGCAGTTCGACAGCGTCTAACTATGGCTACACCTTC. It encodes CASSSTASNYGYTF.

The CDR3 loop is CATSGGHLGGLDTQYF. CDR3 coding DNA: TGTGCCACCAGCGGTGGACATCTCGGAGGGTTGGATACGCAGTATTTT. The chain couples TRBV15 to TRBJ2-3; possibly TRBD2 for D (6 bases). Deletions cut 5 bases from V and 6 bases from J, with 21 bases between. Germline values: CDR1 LNHNV, CDR2 YYDKDF (reference sequence). CDR3 size: 16 residues.

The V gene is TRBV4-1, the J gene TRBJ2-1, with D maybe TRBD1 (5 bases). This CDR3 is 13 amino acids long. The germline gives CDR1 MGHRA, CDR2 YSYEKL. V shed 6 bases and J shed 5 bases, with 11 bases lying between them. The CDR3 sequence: CASRSGNHNEQFF. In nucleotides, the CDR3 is TGCGCCAGCAGATCAGGGAACCACAATGAGCAGTTCTTC.

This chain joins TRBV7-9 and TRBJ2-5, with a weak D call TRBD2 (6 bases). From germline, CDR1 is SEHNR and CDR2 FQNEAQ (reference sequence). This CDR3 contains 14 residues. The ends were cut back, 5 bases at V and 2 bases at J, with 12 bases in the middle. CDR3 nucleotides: TGTGCCAGCAGCCAATTGGGACTTCAAGAGACCCAGTACTTC. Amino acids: CASSQLGLQETQYF.

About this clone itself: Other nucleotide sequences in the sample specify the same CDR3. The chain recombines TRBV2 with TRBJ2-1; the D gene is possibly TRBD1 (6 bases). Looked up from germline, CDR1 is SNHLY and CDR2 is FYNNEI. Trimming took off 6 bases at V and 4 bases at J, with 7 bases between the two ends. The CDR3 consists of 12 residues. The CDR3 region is CASRGGYNEQFF. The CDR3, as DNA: TGTGCCAGCAGAGGGGGATACAATGAGCAGTTCTTC.

CDR3 DNA sequence: TGTGCCAGAAGCTACAGGGTTCCCTACGAGCAGTACTTC. This translates into CARSYRVPYEQYF. This sequence joins TRBV5-3 and TRBJ2-7; D is possibly TRBD1 (6 bases). TRBV5-3 counts as an open reading frame of uncertain function. Trimming cost V 3 bases and J 2 bases, with 9 bases left between them. The CDR3 runs to 13 residues.

The CDR3 is CSGSGGTGELFF. The DNA of the CDR3 is TGCAGCGGATCAGGGGGCACCGGGGAGCTGTTTTTT. The chain has TRBV29-1 and TRBJ2-2; 7 bases are shared with TRBD1. The CDR3 is made up of 12 amino acids. V shed 7 bases and J 4 bases; nucleotides not matched to a gene: 3. Looked up from germline, CDR1 is SQVTM and CDR2 is ANQGSEA.

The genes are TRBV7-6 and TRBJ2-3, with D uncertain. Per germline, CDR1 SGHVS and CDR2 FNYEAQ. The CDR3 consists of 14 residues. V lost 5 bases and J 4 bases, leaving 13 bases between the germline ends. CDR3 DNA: TGTGCCAGCAGCCCGCGGTTGGTAGCAGATACGCAGTATTTT. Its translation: CASSPRLVADTQYF. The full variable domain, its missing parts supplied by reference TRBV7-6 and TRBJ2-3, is GAGVSQSPRYKVTKRGQDVALRCDPISGHVSLYWYRQALGQGPEFLTYFNYEAQQDKSGLPNDRFSAERPEGSISTLTIQRTEQRDSAMYRCASSPRLVADTQYFGPGTRLTVL.

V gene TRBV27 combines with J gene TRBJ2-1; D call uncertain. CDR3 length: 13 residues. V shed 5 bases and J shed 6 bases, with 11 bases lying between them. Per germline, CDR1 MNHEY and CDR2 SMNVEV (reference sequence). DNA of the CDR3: TGTGCCAGCAGTCCCTGGGCTAGCAATGAGCAGTTCTTC. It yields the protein CASSPWASNEQFF.

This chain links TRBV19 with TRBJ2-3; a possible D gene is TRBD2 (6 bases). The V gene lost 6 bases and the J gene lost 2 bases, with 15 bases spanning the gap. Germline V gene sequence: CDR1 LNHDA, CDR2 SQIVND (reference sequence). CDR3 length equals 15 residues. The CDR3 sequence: CASSPLAAVTDTQYF. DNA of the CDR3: TGTGCCAGTAGCCCACTAGCAGCGGTCACAGATACGCAGTATTTT.

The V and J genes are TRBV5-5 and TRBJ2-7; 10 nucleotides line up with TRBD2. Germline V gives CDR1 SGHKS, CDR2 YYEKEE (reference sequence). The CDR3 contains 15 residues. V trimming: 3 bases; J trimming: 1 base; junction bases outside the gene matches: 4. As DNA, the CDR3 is TGTGCCAGCAGCTACTCTAGCGGGAGTTCCTACGAGCAGTACTTC. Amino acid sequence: CASSYSSGSSYEQYF.

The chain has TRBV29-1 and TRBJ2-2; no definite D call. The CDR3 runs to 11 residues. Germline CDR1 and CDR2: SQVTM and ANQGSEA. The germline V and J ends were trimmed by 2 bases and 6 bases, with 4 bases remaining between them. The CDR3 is CSVEKAGELFF. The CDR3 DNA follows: TGCAGCGTTGAAAAGGCCGGGGAGCTGTTTTTT.

The CDR3 sequence is CASSLNYPETQYF. DNA for the CDR3: TGTGCCAGCAGCTTAAACTATCCGGAGACCCAGTACTTC. This chain connects TRBV11-2 to TRBJ2-5; no firm D call. Germline CDR1 reads SGHAT; CDR2 reads FQNNGV. This CDR3 is 13 amino acids long. Trimming cost V 2 bases and J 5 bases, with 9 bases left between them.